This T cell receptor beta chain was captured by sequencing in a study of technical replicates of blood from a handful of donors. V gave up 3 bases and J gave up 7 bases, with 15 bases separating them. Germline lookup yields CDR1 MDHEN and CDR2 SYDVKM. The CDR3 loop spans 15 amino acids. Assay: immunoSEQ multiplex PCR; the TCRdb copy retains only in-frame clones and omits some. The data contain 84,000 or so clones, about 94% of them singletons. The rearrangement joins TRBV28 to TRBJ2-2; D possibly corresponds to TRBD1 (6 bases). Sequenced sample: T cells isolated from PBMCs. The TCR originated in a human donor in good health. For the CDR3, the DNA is TGTGCCAGCAGTTTTGGTAGCAGAGGGGGCGGGGAGCTGTTTTTT. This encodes CASSFGSRGGGELFF.